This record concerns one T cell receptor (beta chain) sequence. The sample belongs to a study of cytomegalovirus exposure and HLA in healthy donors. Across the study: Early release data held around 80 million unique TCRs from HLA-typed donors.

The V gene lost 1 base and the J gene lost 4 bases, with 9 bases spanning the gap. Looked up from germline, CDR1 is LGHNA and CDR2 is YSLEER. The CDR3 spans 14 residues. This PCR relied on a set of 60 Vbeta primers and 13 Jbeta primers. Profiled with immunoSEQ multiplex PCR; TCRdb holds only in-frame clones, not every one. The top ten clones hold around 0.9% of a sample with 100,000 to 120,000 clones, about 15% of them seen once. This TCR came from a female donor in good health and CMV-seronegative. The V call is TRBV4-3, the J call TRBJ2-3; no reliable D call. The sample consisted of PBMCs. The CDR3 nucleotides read TGCGCCAGCAGCCAAGTAATCAGGTCAGATACGCAGTATTTT. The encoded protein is CASSQVIRSDTQYF.